These 17 T cell receptor beta chains were all obtained from the same sample, sequenced in a study of blood T cell repertoires in COVID-19. Data came from immunoSEQ multiplex PCR; TCRdb stores just in-frame clones and leaves some out. The data contain about 230,000 clones, approximately 80% of them seen just once; the ten biggest clones take up less than 8%. Sequenced material: peripheral blood. These TCRs come from a woman aged 50 to 60 with acute or convalescent COVID-19.

This sequence joins TRBV19 and TRBJ2-1; possibly TRBD1 for D (5 bases). Germline lookup yields CDR1 LNHDA and CDR2 SQIVND (reference sequence). V was shortened by 5 bases and J by 8 bases, with 22 bases between the two germline ends. This CDR3 has 16 amino acids. CDR3 bases: TGTGCCAGTAGTGGTAGAGCTTCCCCCATAGGGGATGAGCAGTTCTTC. Translating it yields CASSGRASPIGDEQFF. The complete variable domain, with remaining parts taken from reference TRBV19 and TRBJ2-1, reads DGGITQSPKYLFRKEGQNVTLSCEQNLNHDAMYWYRQDPGQGLRLIYYSQIVNDFQKGDIAEGYSVSREKKESFPLTVTSAQKNPTAFYLCASSGRASPIGDEQFFGPGTRLTVL.

The genes are TRBV6-1 and TRBJ1-4, with D unclear. Trimming pared 1 base from V and 0 bases from J, leaving 12 bases between. CDR3 length equals 17 residues. Germline V lookup: CDR1 MNHNS, CDR2 SASEGT. The DNA of the CDR3 is TGTGCCAGCAGTGAAGAATCGGAGACCGCAACTAATGAAAAACTGTTTTTT. This encodes CASSEESETATNEKLFF.

V and J are TRBV4-1 and TRBJ1-5; 9 bases line up with TRBD1. Germline CDR1 and CDR2: MGHRA and YSYEKL. The CDR3 has 16 amino acids. V shed 2 bases, J shed 2 bases, and the junction held 4 bases outside the gene matches. CDR3 DNA: TGCGCCAGCAGCCAAACAGGGGGCGCGGGCAATCAGCCCCAGCATTTT. Translated, it gives CASSQTGGAGNQPQHF.

This chain uses TRBV28 with TRBJ2-1, with 13 positions matching TRBD2. The germline gives CDR1 MDHEN, CDR2 SYDVKM. The CDR3 runs 18 residues. V lost 5 bases, J lost 6 bases, and 13 bases stayed unmatched. CDR3 sequence: CASSPTPKLAGGFNEQFF. The CDR3 DNA sequence: TGTGCCAGCAGTCCCACCCCAAAACTAGCGGGAGGGTTCAATGAGCAGTTCTTC.

This clone has ten or more counts. This rearrangement joins TRBV5-5 to TRBJ1-6, with D perhaps matching TRBD1 (6 bases). Germline V gene data show CDR1 as SGHKS and CDR2 as YYEKEE (reference sequence). The CDR3 is made up of 16 amino acids. Trimming took off 7 bases at V and 4 bases at J, with 18 bases between the two ends. The CDR3 loop reads CASRPTGTIYNSPLHF. The CDR3 DNA reads as TGTGCCAGCCGACCAACCGGGACAATTTATAATTCACCCCTCCACTTT.

The J gene is TRBJ1-5, the V gene TRBV25-1, with TRBD1 as a possible D gene (5 bases). This CDR3 region has 12 residues. Germline V gene sequence: CDR1 MGHDK, CDR2 SYGVNS. V lost 5 bases and J lost 7, with 9 bases in between. This CDR3 is CASSLGRQPQHF. CDR3 bases: TGTGCCAGCAGTCTGGGGCGGCAGCCCCAGCATTTT.

In this sample, this clone turned up once. The chain links TRBV6-5 to TRBJ1-2; D is ambiguous. Trimming left V 5 bases short and J 13 bases short, with 17 bases between. Germline assignment: CDR1 MNHEY and CDR2 SVGAGI. This CDR3 region has 12 residues. CDR3 loop: CASSRLEEALTF. The CDR3 nucleotides are TGTGCCAGCAGTAGACTCGAAGAAGCGCTCACCTTC.

The V gene is TRBV2, the J gene TRBJ2-1; 12 positions agree with TRBD2. V dropped 6 bases and J dropped 8; count of bases not matched to a gene: 8. This CDR3 is 15 amino acids long. The germline V gene has CDR1 SNHLY and CDR2 FYNNEI. The CDR3 sequence: CASSHPWTSGDEQFF. The DNA for the CDR3 is TGTGCCAGCAGCCACCCCTGGACTAGCGGGGATGAGCAGTTCTTC. The variable domain in full, with the rest retrieved from reference TRBV2 and TRBJ2-1, is EPEVTQTPSHQVTQMGQEVILRCVPISNHLYFYWYRQILGQKVEFLVSFYNNEISEKSEIFDDQFSVERPDGSNFTLKIRSTKLEDSAMYFCASSHPWTSGDEQFFGPGTRLTVL.

The J gene is TRBJ1-2, the V gene TRBV5-1; the D is unclear. The germline gives CDR1 SGHRS, CDR2 YFSETQ. CDR3 length: 12 amino acids. Between the trimmed V and J ends, which lost 0 bases and 5 bases, there was a span of 5 bases. The CDR3 sequence is CASSLDQYGYTF. The CDR3 DNA reads as TGCGCCAGCAGCTTGGACCAGTATGGCTACACCTTC.

This clone was found a few times. V gene TRBV11-1 combines with J gene TRBJ1-6; D is uncertain. The CDR3 extends over 14 amino acids. Germline loops: CDR1 SGHAT, CDR2 FQDESV (reference sequence). V shed 3 bases and J shed 8 bases, with 11 bases lying between them. DNA of the CDR3: TGTGCCAGCAGCTTGGTGGGCGTCGATTCACCCCTCCACTTT. Its protein is CASSLVGVDSPLHF.

A single count supports this clone. The chain combines TRBV7-2 with TRBJ1-6, with D tentatively TRBD1 (5 bases). Germline V CDR1 and CDR2: SGHTA, FQGNSA. The length of the CDR3 is 15 residues. Trimming removed 1 base from V and 13 bases from J, with 17 bases in between. As DNA, the CDR3 is TGTGCCAGCAGCTTAGGACGCGCTGCTAAGGGGCCCCTCCACTTT. It encodes CASSLGRAAKGPLHF. Drawing the rest from reference TRBV7-2 and TRBJ1-6, the complete variable domain is GAGVSQSPSNKVTEKGKDVELRCDPISGHTALYWYRQSLGQGLEFLIYFQGNSAPDKSGLPSDRFSAERTGGSVSTLTIQRTQQEDSAVYLCASSLGRAAKGPLHFGNGTRLTVT.

The J gene is TRBJ1-4, the V gene TRBV6-5; perhaps TRBD1 as D (6 bases). The CDR3 has 13 residues. Trimming cost V 5 bases and J 4 bases, with 8 bases left between them. In germline, CDR1 is MNHEY, CDR2 SVGAGI. The DNA for the CDR3 is TGTGCCAGCAGTCGGACAGTTAATGAAAAACTGTTTTTT. Translation gives CASSRTVNEKLFF.

The CDR3: CAWSVGTRAFGYTF. As DNA, the CDR3 is TGTGCCTGGAGTGTAGGCACGAGGGCTTTTGGCTACACCTTC. This sequence joins TRBV30 and TRBJ1-2; D is uncertain. Germline assignment: CDR1 GTSNPN and CDR2 SVGIG (reference sequence). V was clipped by 0 bases and J by 7 bases, with 15 bases between them. The CDR3 contains 14 residues.

The chain uses TRBV5-6 and TRBJ2-3; 7 nucleotides line up with TRBD2. The CDR3 covers 15 residues. Trimming took 1 base from V and 9 from J; bases not matched to a gene: 11. CDR1 and CDR2 from the germline V gene are SGHDT and YYEEEE. CDR3 amino acids: CASSLTSGARVTQYF. In DNA, the CDR3 is TGTGCCAGCAGCTTGACAAGCGGGGCCCGCGTAACGCAGTATTTT.

This clone was seen only a few times. V is TRBV30 and J is TRBJ2-7; 9 bases are a match to TRBD1. The V segment lost 3 bases and the J segment 6 bases; nucleotides outside the gene matches: 9. The germline V gene encodes CDR1 GTSNPN and CDR2 SVGIG (reference sequence). The CDR3 is 14 amino acids. The CDR3 sequence: CAWRKRDRVSEQYF. The CDR3 DNA reads as TGTGCCTGGAGGAAACGGGACAGGGTGAGCGAGCAGTACTTC.

This clone was seen a handful of times. The J gene is TRBJ2-1, the V gene TRBV28, with TRBD2 matching 9 bases. This CDR3 is 15 amino acids long. CDR1 and CDR2 from the germline V gene are MDHEN and SYDVKM. Losses at the gene ends were 4 bases for V and 4 bases for J; bases not matched to a gene: 5. CDR3 sequence reads: CASSSASGIYNEQFF. CDR3 bases: TGTGCCAGCAGTTCTGCTAGCGGGATTTACAATGAGCAGTTCTTC.

The rearrangement joins TRBV2 to TRBJ1-5, with unresolved D. The CDR3 has 14 amino acids. V was cut by 7 bases and J by 3 bases, with 13 bases left in between. Germline V gene sequence: CDR1 SNHLY, CDR2 FYNNEI. DNA for the CDR3: TGTGCCAGCACCTCCGTAGTAGTCAATCAGCCCCAGCATTTT. Its protein is CASTSVVVNQPQHF.